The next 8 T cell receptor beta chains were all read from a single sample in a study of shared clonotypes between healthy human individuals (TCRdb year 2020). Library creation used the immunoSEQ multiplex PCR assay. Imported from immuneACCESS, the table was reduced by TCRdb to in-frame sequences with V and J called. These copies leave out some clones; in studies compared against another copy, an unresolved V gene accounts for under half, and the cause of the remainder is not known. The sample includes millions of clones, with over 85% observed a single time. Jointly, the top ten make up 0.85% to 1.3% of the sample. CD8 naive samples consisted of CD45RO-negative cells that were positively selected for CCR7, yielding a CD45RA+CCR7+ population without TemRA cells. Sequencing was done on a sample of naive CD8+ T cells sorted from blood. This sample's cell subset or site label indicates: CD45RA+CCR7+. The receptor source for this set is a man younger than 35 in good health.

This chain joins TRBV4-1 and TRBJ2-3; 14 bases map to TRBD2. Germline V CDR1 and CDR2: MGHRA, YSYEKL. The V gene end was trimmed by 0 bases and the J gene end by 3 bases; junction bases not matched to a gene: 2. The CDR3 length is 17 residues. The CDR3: CASSQETSGGATDTQYF. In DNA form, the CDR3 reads TGCGCCAGCAGCCAAGAGACTAGCGGGGGGGCAACAGATACGCAGTATTTT.

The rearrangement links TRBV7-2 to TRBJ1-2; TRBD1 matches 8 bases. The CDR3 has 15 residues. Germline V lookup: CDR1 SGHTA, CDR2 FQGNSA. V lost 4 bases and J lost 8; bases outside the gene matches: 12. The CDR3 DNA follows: TGTGCCAGCAGCTCGGTCCGGCAGGGGGCGTCCGGCTACACCTTC. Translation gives CASSSVRQGASGYTF.

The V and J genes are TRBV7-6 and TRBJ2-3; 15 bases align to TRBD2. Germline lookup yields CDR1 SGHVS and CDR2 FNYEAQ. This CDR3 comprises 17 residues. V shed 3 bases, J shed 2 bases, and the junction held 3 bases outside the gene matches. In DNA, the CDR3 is TGTGCCAGCAGCTTCGGACTAGCGGGAGGGCTCACAGATACGCAGTATTTT. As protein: CASSFGLAGGLTDTQYF.

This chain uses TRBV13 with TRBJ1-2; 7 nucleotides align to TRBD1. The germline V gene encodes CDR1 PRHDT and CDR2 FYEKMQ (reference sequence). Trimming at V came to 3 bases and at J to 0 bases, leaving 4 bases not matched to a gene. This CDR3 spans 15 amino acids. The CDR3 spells CASSLGTAANYGYTF. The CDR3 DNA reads TGTGCCAGCAGCTTGGGGACAGCAGCTAACTATGGCTACACCTTC.

Here the CDR3 DNA reads TGTGCCAGCAGCTTAAGCCCTCCAGAGCGGCTAGCGGACAATGAGCAGTTCTTC. This sequence encodes CASSLSPPERLADNEQFF. The chain has TRBV7-9 and TRBJ2-1; 7 positions agree with TRBD2. This CDR3 has 18 amino acids. Per germline, CDR1 SEHNR and CDR2 FQNEAQ (reference sequence). V shed 2 bases and J 5 bases; nucleotides not matched to a gene: 15.

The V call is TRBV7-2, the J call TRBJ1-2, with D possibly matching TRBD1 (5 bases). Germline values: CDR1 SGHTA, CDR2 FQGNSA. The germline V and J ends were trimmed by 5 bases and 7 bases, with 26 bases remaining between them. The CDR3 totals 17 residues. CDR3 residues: CASSLTLGGVNSRGYTF. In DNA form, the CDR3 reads TGTGCCAGCAGCCTTACCCTGGGGGGTGTTAACTCCCGTGGCTACACCTTC.

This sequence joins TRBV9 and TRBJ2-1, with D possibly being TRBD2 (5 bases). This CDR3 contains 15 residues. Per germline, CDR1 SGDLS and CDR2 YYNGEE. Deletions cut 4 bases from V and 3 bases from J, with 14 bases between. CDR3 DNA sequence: TGTGCCAGCAGCTCTATGGGAGCAGGCTACAATGAGCAGTTCTTC. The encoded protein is CASSSMGAGYNEQFF. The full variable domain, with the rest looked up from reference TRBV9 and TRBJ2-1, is DSGVTQTPKHLITATGQRVTLRCSPRSGDLSVYWYQQSLDQGLQFLIQYYNGEERAKGNILERFSAQQFPDLHSELNLSSLELGDSALYFCASSSMGAGYNEQFFGPGTRLTVL.

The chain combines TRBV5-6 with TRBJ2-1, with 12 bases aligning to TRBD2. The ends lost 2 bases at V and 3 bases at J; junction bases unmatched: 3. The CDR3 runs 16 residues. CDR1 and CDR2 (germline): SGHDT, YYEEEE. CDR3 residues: CASSFGTSGYYNEQFF. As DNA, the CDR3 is TGTGCCAGCAGCTTTGGGACTAGCGGGTACTACAATGAGCAGTTCTTC. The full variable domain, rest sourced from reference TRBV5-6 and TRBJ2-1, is DAGVTQSPTHLIKTRGQQVTLRCSPKSGHDTVSWYQQALGQGPQFIFQYYEEEERQRGNFPDRFSGHQFPNYSSELNVNALLLGDSALYLCASSFGTSGYYNEQFFGPGTRLTVL.